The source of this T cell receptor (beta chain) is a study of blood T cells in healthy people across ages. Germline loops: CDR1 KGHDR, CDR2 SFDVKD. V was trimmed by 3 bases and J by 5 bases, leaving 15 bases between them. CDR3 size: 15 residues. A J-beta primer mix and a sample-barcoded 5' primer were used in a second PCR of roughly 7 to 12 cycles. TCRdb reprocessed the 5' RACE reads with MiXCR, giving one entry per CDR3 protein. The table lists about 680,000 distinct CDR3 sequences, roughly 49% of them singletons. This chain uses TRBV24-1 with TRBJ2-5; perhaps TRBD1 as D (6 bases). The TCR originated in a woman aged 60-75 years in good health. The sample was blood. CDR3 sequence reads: CATSDTQQGRETQYF. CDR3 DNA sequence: TGTGCCACCAGTGATACTCAACAGGGTCGGGAGACCCAGTACTTC.